Each of the 14 T cell receptor beta chains below was sequenced from the same sample in a study of OX40 agonist ivuxolimab in advanced cancers. The repertoire was sequenced with immunoSEQ multiplex PCR; TCRdb's copy has only in-frame clones and lacks some. The sample shows more than 60,000 clones, around 84% of them seen only once. The material was CD4+ or CD8+ T cells sorted from blood, obtained in a trial of the OX40 agonist ivuxolimab. These receptors all come from an adult with an advanced solid tumor such as melanoma, head and neck, liver or kidney cancer.

V usage is TRBV11-2 and J usage is TRBJ2-3, with TRBD1 identical over 7 bases. Losses at the gene ends were 5 bases for V and 2 bases for J; bases not matched to a gene: 7. This CDR3 comprises 15 residues. Germline loops: CDR1 SGHAT, CDR2 FQNNGV. CDR3 protein: CASSLRQGDTDTQYF. The CDR3 DNA sequence: TGTGCCAGCAGCCTCCGACAGGGTGACACAGATACGCAGTATTTT.

This sequence joins TRBV19 and TRBJ1-2, with TRBD1 matching over 11 bases. The CDR3 has 17 amino acids. Trimming at V came to 4 bases and at J to 7 bases, leaving 14 bases not matched to a gene. The germline V gene has CDR1 LNHDA and CDR2 SQIVND (reference sequence). The CDR3, as DNA: TGTGCCAGTAGTAGGAGAACCGGGACAGGGGGTAGTTCTGGCTACACCTTC. This codes for CASSRRTGTGGSSGYTF.

The chain employs TRBV28 and TRBJ1-3; D unclear. The CDR3 consists of 15 residues. Trimming shortened V by 8 bases and J by 0 bases, and 14 bases separated the two germline ends. From germline, CDR1 is MDHEN and CDR2 SYDVKM. The CDR3 loop reads CASQNRGDSGNTIYF. The CDR3 nucleotides read TGTGCCAGCCAAAATCGGGGAGACTCTGGAAACACCATATATTTT. Full variable domain (missing parts from reference TRBV28 and TRBJ1-3): DVKVTQSSRYLVKRTGEKVFLECVQDMDHENMFWYRQDPGLGLRLIYFSYDVKMKEKGDIPEGYSVSREKKERFSLILESASTNQTSMYLCASQNRGDSGNTIYFGEGSWLTVV.

This chain joins TRBV19 and TRBJ1-1; D not certain. Trimming took off 6 bases at V and 1 base at J, with 12 bases between the two ends. The CDR3 runs to 14 residues. The germline V gene has CDR1 LNHDA and CDR2 SQIVND (reference sequence). CDR3 protein: CASSLRRANTEAFF. The DNA for the CDR3 is TGTGCCAGTAGCCTGAGGCGGGCGAACACTGAAGCTTTCTTT.

V usage is TRBV2 and J usage is TRBJ1-2; D is uncertain. Trimming left V 4 bases short and J 2 bases short, with 8 bases between. This CDR3 spans 13 amino acids. The V gene's germline CDR1 is SNHLY and CDR2 FYNNEI. The DNA for the CDR3 is TGTGCCAGCAGTGTGTCCGACAACTATGGCTACACCTTC. It is translated as CASSVSDNYGYTF.

V gene TRBV7-9 combines with J gene TRBJ1-4; D gene ambiguous. The CDR3 extends over 15 amino acids. Trimming left V 1 base short and J 7 bases short, with 13 bases between. The germline gives CDR1 SEHNR, CDR2 FQNEAQ (reference sequence). The CDR3 coding sequence is TGTGCCAGCAGCTTAGGTCGGGGAGTGTTTGAAAAACTGTTTTTT. Encoded protein: CASSLGRGVFEKLFF.

The chain combines TRBV19 with TRBJ1-1; 10 positions agree with TRBD1. CDR3 size: 14 residues. Germline lookup yields CDR1 LNHDA and CDR2 SQIVND (reference sequence). With 9 bases clipped from V and 4 bases from J, the junction kept 8 bases outside the gene matches. DNA for the CDR3: TGTGCCAGCGATCGACAGGGGGCCGGCACTGAAGCTTTCTTT. This codes for CASDRQGAGTEAFF.

This clone was counted a single time. CDR3 sequence (DNA): TGCGCCAGCAGCTTGGTGGGGGGAAACTATGGCTACACCTTC. Its translation: CASSLVGGNYGYTF. The V call is TRBV5-1, the J call TRBJ1-2, with D perhaps TRBD1 (5 bases). V shed 0 bases and J shed 2 bases, with 8 bases lying between them. CDR3 length equals 14 residues. Germline V CDR1 and CDR2: SGHRS, YFSETQ.

The rearrangement joins TRBV6-1 to TRBJ2-3; TRBD2 agrees at 8 bases. Germline loops: CDR1 MNHNS, CDR2 SASEGT. The ends lost 3 bases at V and 3 bases at J; junction bases unmatched: 8. The CDR3 is 16 residues long. The CDR3 spells CASSESGTSITDTQYF. CDR3 sequence (DNA): TGTGCCAGCAGTGAGAGTGGGACTAGTATAACAGATACGCAGTATTTT.

This clone was recorded only once. The genes are TRBV7-3 and TRBJ2-1; 8 bases fit TRBD2. V was clipped by 2 bases and J by 7 bases; unmatched bases: 7. The CDR3 has 15 amino acids. The germline V gene encodes CDR1 SGHTA and CDR2 FQGTGA. The CDR3: CASSLFTGGLNEQFF. Here the CDR3 DNA reads TGTGCCAGCAGCTTATTTACGGGAGGGCTAAATGAGCAGTTCTTC. The full variable domain, in which reference TRBV7-3 and TRBJ2-1 provide the parts outside the CDR3, is GAGVSQTPSNKVTEKGKYVELRCDPISGHTALYWYRQSLGQGPEFLIYFQGTGAADDSGLPNDRFFAVRPEGSVSTLKIQRTERGDSAVYLCASSLFTGGLNEQFFGPGTRLTVL.

In this sample, this clone turned up once. This rearrangement joins TRBV18 to TRBJ1-3, with D unresolved. The CDR3 covers 15 residues. V was pared by 0 bases and J by 0 bases, with 6 bases between. CDR1 and CDR2 (germline): KGHSH, LQKENI. CDR3 region: CASSPPATSGNTIYF. The CDR3 nucleotides read TGTGCCAGCTCACCACCCGCAACCTCTGGAAACACCATATATTTT.

The chain joins TRBV28 to TRBJ2-7; 11 nucleotides align to TRBD1. CDR1 and CDR2 (germline): MDHEN, SYDVKM. The CDR3 runs 15 residues. With V trimmed by 5 bases and J by 6 bases, 9 bases remained unmatched. The CDR3 protein is CASSPLGQGAGEQYF. CDR3 in DNA: TGTGCCAGCAGTCCCCTCGGACAGGGGGCTGGCGAGCAGTACTTC.

This chain links TRBV2 with TRBJ2-5; D is uncertain. Looked up from germline, CDR1 is SNHLY and CDR2 is FYNNEI. Trimming took 1 base from V and 5 from J, leaving 5 bases between them. The CDR3 length is 12 residues. The CDR3 DNA sequence: TGTGCCAGCAGTGAAGACCGGGAGACCCAGTACTTC. Its protein is CASSEDRETQYF.

CDR3: CASSSELGINQPQHF. Here the CDR3 DNA reads TGTGCCAGCAGCTCCGAGCTGGGGATCAATCAGCCCCAGCATTTT. V and J are TRBV7-6 and TRBJ1-5; D is unresolved. V shed 4 bases and J shed 3 bases, with 13 bases lying between them. Germline CDR1 reads SGHVS; CDR2 reads FNYEAQ. The CDR3 covers 15 residues.